This T cell receptor beta chain stems from a study of T cell responses to AZD1222 COVID-19 vaccine. The study's findings and limits: Nearly half of unique spike-specific TCRs reportedly avoided B.1.351 and B.1.1.7 mutated regions.

V lost 4 bases, J lost 6 bases, and 26 bases lay in between. Germline V gives CDR1 SGHDT, CDR2 YYEEEE. The CDR3 consists of 17 residues. With regard to this clone: The antigen is unknown.

Sequencing was performed with immunoSEQ multiplex PCR; in TCRdb, only in-frame clones are kept and a portion is missing. Among roughly 81,000 clones, 80% to 90% were seen once, and the ten largest hold about 7.7%. The receptor was isolated from an adult in good health. V gene TRBV5-6 combines with J gene TRBJ2-7; D gene unclear. The material was peripheral blood, obtained on day 0 of AZD1222 vaccination. The CDR3 sequence is CASSPTGRAPKNSEQYF. In DNA form, the CDR3 reads TGTGCCAGCAGCCCGACGGGTCGGGCCCCTAAAAATTCCGAGCAGTACTTC. Full variable domain (outside the CDR3, taken from reference TRBV5-6 and TRBJ2-7): DAGVTQSPTHLIKTRGQQVTLRCSPKSGHDTVSWYQQALGQGPQFIFQYYEEEERQRGNFPDRFSGHQFPNYSSELNVNALLLGDSALYLCASSPTGRAPKNSEQYFGPGTRLTVT.